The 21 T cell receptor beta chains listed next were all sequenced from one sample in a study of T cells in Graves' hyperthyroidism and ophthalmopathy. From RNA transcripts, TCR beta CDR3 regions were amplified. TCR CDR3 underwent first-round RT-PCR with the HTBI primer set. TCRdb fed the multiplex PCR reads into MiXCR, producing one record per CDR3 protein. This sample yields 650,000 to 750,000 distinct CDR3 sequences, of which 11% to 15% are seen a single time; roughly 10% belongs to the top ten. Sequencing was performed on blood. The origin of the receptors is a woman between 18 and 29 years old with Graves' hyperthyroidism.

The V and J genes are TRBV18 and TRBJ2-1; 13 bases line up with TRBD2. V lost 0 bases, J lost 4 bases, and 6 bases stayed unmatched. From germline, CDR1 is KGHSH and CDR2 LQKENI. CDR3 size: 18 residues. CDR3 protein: CASSPPGTSGRAYNEQFF. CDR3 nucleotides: TGTGCCAGCTCACCACCGGGTACTAGCGGGAGGGCTTACAATGAGCAGTTCTTC.

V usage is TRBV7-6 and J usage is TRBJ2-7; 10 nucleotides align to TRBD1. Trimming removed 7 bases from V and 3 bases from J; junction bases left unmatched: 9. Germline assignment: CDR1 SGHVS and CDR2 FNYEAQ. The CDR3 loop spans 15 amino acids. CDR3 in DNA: TGTGCCAGCACCTCCCCGGGACAGGGGATCTACGAGCAGTACTTC. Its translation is CASTSPGQGIYEQYF.

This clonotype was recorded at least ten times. CDR3 protein: CSLSGRSVGTDTQYF. The DNA of the CDR3 is TGCAGCTTAAGCGGGAGGTCGGTTGGCACAGATACGCAGTATTTT. The genes are TRBV29-1 and TRBJ2-3; 9 nucleotides agree with TRBD2. Germline CDR1 and CDR2: SQVTM and ANQGSEA. V shed 8 bases, J shed 1 base, and the junction held 10 bases outside the gene matches. The CDR3 has 15 residues.

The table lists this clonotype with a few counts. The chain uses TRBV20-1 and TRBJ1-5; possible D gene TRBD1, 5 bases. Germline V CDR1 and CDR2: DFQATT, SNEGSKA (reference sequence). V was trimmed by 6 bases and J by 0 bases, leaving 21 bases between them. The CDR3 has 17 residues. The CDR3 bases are TGCAGTGCCAAGGGCGGAGGGGCGGTATATAGCAATCAGCCCCAGCATTTT. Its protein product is CSAKGGGAVYSNQPQHF.

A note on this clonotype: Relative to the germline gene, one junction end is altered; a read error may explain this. The CDR3 is CASRMRSGSLTGGLFF. In nucleotides, the CDR3 is TGTGCCAGCAGGATGCGATCAGGGTCCCTCACCGGGGGGCTGTTTTTT. This sequence joins TRBV7-2 and TRBJ2-2, with a possible D match to TRBD2 (6 bases). This CDR3 spans 16 amino acids. The germline gives CDR1 SGHTA, CDR2 FQGNSA. Variable domain in full (rest from reference TRBV7-2 and TRBJ2-2): GAGVSQSPSNKVTEKGKDVELRCDPISGHTALYWYRQSLGQGLEFLIYFQGNSAPDKSGLPSDRFSAERTGGSVSTLTIQRTQQEDSAVYLCASRMRSGSLTGGLFFGEGSRLTVL.

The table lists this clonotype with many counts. CDR3 residues: CASSHSSLSLAQYF. The DNA for the CDR3 is TGTGCCAGCAGCCACTCATCCCTTAGCCTGGCCCAGTACTTC. The chain uses TRBV3-1 and TRBJ2-5; D gene ambiguous. Germline V lookup: CDR1 LGHDT, CDR2 YNNKEL (reference sequence). This CDR3 has 14 amino acids. Trimming took 3 bases from V and 9 from J, leaving 17 bases between them.

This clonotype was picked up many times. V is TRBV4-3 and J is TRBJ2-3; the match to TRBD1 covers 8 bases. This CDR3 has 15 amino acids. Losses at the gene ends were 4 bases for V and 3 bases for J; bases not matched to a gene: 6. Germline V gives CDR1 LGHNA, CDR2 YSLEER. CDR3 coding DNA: TGCGCCAGCAGCCGTAGGACAGGGCTAACAGATACGCAGTATTTT. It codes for CASSRRTGLTDTQYF.

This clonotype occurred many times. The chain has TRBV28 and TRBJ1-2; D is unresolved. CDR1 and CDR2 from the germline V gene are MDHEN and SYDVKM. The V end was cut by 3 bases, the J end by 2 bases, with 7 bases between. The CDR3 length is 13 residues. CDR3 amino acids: CASSFGRNYGYTF. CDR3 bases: TGTGCCAGCAGTTTTGGGAGAAACTATGGCTACACCTTC.

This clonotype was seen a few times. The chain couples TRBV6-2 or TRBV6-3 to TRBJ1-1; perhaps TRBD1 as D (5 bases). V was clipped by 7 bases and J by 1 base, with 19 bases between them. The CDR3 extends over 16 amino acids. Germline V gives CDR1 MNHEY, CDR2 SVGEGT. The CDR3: CASNGETGRGNTEAFF. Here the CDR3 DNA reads TGTGCCAGCAACGGGGAGACGGGGAGGGGGAACACTGAAGCTTTCTTT.

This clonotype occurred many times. The CDR3 is CAWTKEGRAGELFF. CDR3 nucleotides: TGTGCCTGGACGAAGGAGGGCCGCGCCGGGGAGCTGTTTTTT. This rearrangement joins TRBV30 to TRBJ2-2, with D tentatively TRBD2 (6 bases). Trimming cost V 4 bases and J 6 bases, with 15 bases left between them. Germline values: CDR1 GTSNPN, CDR2 SVGIG (reference sequence). This CDR3 spans 14 amino acids.

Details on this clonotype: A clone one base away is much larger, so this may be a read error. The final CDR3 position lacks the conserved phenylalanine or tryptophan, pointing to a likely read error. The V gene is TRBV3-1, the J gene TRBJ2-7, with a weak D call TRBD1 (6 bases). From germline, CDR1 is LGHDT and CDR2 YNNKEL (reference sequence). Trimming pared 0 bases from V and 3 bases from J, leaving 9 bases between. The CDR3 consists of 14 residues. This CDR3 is CASSQEYRDYEQYL. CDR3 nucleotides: TGTGCCAGCAGCCAAGAGTACAGGGACTACGAGCAGTACCTC.

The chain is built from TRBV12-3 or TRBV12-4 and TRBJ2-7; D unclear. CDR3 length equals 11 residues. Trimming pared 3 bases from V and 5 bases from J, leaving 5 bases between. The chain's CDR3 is CASSFRNEQYF. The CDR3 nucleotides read TGTGCCAGCAGTTTTAGGAACGAGCAGTACTTC.

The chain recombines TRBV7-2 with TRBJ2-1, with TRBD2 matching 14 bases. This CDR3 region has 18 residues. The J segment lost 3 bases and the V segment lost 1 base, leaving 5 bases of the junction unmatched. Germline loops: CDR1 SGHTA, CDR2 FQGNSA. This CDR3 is CASSLERLAGGDYNEQFF. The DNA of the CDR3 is TGTGCCAGCAGCTTAGAGCGACTAGCGGGAGGGGACTACAATGAGCAGTTCTTC.

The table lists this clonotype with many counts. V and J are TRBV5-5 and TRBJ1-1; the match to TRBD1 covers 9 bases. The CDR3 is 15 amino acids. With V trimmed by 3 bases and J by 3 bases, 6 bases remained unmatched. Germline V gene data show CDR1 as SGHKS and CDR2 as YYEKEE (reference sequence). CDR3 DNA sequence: TGTGCCAGCAGCTCCGGGACAGGGATGGACACTGAAGCTTTCTTT. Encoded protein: CASSSGTGMDTEAFF. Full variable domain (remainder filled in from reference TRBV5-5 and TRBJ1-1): DAGVTQSPTHLIKTRGQQVTLRCSPISGHKSVSWYQQVLGQGPQFIFQYYEKEERGRGNFPDRFSARQFPNYSSELNVNALLLGDSALYLCASSSGTGMDTEAFFGQGTRLTVV.

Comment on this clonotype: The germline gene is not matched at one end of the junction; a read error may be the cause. CDR3 in DNA: TGCAGTGCTAGAGCACAGGACAGGGGAAGTGATGAAGAACTGTTTTTT. It codes for CSARAQDRGSDEELFF. The chain has TRBV20-1 and TRBJ1-4, with TRBD1 matching 9 bases. The CDR3 totals 16 residues. Looked up from germline, CDR1 is DFQATT and CDR2 is SNEGSKA (reference sequence).

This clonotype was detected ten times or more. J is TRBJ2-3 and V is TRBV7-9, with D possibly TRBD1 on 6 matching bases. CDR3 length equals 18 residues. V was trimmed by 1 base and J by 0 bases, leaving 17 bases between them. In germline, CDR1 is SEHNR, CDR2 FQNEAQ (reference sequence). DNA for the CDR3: TGTGCCAGCAGCTTAGTCGCTTTCCGGGACACTAGCACAGATACGCAGTATTTT. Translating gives CASSLVAFRDTSTDTQYF.

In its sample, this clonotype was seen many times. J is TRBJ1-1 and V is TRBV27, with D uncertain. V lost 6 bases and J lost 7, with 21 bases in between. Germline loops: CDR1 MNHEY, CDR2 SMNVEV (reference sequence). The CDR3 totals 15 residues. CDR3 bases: TGTGCCAGCAGATTAGGTGGACCGTCGGGGATTGAAGCTTTCTTT. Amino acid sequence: CASRLGGPSGIEAFF.

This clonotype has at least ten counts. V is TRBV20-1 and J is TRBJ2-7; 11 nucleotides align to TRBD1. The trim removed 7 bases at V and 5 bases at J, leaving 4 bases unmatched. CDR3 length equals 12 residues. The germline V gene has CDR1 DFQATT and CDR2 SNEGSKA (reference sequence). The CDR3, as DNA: TGCAGTGTGGGACAGGGGGGTAACGAGCAGTACTTC. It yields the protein CSVGQGGNEQYF.

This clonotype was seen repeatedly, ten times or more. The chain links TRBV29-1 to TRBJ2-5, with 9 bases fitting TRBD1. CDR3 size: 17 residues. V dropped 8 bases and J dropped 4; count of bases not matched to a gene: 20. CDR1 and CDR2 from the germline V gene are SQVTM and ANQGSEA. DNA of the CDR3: TGCAGCCCTATACAGGGACAGGGAAATAGGATGGGAGAGACCCAGTACTTC. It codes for CSPIQGQGNRMGETQYF.

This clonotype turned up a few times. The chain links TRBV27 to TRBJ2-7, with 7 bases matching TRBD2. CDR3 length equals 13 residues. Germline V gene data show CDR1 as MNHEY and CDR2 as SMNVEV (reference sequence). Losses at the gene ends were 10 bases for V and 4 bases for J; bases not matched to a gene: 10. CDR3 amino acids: CATKSSGNYEQYF. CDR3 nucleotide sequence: TGTGCCACCAAGTCTAGCGGTAATTACGAGCAGTACTTC.

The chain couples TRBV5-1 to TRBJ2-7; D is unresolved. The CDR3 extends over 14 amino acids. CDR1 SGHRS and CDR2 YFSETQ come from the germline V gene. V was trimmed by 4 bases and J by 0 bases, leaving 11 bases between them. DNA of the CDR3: TGCGCCAGCAGCCCCCGGCTTAGCTCCTACGAGCAGTACTTC. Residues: CASSPRLSSYEQYF.